The 22 T cell receptor beta chains in this list originate from one sample, sequenced in a study of blood T cell repertoires in COVID-19. Libraries were prepared by immunoSEQ multiplex PCR; TCRdb keeps only in-frame clonotypes and omits some of them. The sample carries about 220,000 clones, about 85% recorded once. Sample: peripheral blood. Receptors originate from a woman aged 55-70 years who had recovered from COVID-19.

The chain is built from TRBV3-1 (or the pseudogene TRBV3-2) and TRBJ1-2; 9 positions match TRBD1. The CDR3 spans 15 residues. Germline assignment: CDR1 LGHDT and CDR2 YNNKEL (reference sequence). Trimming cost V 2 bases and J 3 bases; bases outside gene matches: 4. CDR3 loop: CASSQTGTGHYGYTF. The CDR3 DNA follows: TGTGCCAGCAGCCAAACCGGGACAGGGCACTATGGCTACACCTTC.

This chain connects TRBV10-3 to TRBJ2-3, with D perhaps matching TRBD2 (5 bases). There are 14 residues in the CDR3. Trimming cost V 3 bases and J 2 bases, with 9 bases left between them. Germline CDR1 and CDR2: ENHRY and SYGVKD. For the CDR3, the DNA is TGTGCCATCAGTGAAGGACTGTTCACAGATACGCAGTATTTT. Protein product: CAISEGLFTDTQYF.

The chain has TRBV6-2 or TRBV6-3 and TRBJ2-4; D is possibly TRBD1 (6 bases). CDR3 length equals 19 residues. Trimming cost V 4 bases and J 1 base, with 23 bases left between them. Germline values: CDR1 MNHEY, CDR2 SVGEGT. The CDR3 loop reads CASSFLTGMIGAAKNIQYF. In DNA, the CDR3 is TGTGCCAGCAGTTTCCTAACAGGGATGATCGGGGCGGCCAAAAACATTCAGTACTTC.

This clone appeared a few times. The rearrangement joins TRBV7-9 to TRBJ2-1; TRBD2 aligns across 9 bases. The germline CDR1 and CDR2 sequences are SEHNR and FQNEAQ (reference sequence). The CDR3 has 16 residues. J lost 7 bases, V lost 1 base, and 8 bases had no gene match. The CDR3 loop reads CASSLGPRGGQNEQFF. The CDR3 nucleotides are TGTGCCAGCAGCTTAGGGCCGCGGGGGGGCCAGAATGAGCAGTTCTTC.

The rearrangement joins TRBV6-6 to TRBJ1-1; D might be TRBD1 (5 bases). The germline gives CDR1 MNHNY, CDR2 SVGAGI (reference sequence). V was trimmed by 2 bases and J by 1 base, leaving 8 bases between them. This CDR3 region has 14 residues. The CDR3 DNA sequence: TGTGCCAGCAGTTACAGGGGATGGAACACTGAAGCTTTCTTT. It translates to CASSYRGWNTEAFF.

The V call is TRBV7-2, the J call TRBJ1-1; the match to TRBD1 covers 8 bases. This CDR3 spans 13 amino acids. Per the germline V gene, CDR1 is SGHTA and CDR2 is FQGNSA. Trimming took 6 bases from V and 11 from J; bases not matched to a gene: 11. The CDR3 DNA reads TGTGCCAGCAGTGCCCCGGACAGGGATGTGGCTTTCTTT. Its translation is CASSAPDRDVAFF.

This clone came up a few times. V and J are TRBV5-1 and TRBJ2-1, with 10 positions matching TRBD2. This CDR3 region has 18 residues. V lost 0 bases, J lost 1 base, and 7 bases stayed unmatched. Germline V lookup: CDR1 SGHRS, CDR2 YFSETQ. The CDR3 sequence is CASSLAEGTSVSYNEQFF. CDR3 DNA sequence: TGCGCCAGCAGCTTGGCCGAGGGGACTAGCGTTTCCTACAATGAGCAGTTCTTC.

This sequence joins TRBV2 and TRBJ2-5, with 14 nucleotides matching TRBD2. Germline V gene lookup returns CDR1 SNHLY and CDR2 FYNNEI. V dropped 8 bases and J dropped 5; count of bases not matched to a gene: 10. This CDR3 has 16 amino acids. The CDR3 region is CASESGTSGGTETQYF. CDR3 in DNA: TGTGCCAGCGAGTCCGGGACTAGCGGGGGCACGGAGACCCAGTACTTC. Using reference TRBV2 and TRBJ2-5 for the parts outside the CDR3, the full variable domain is EPEVTQTPSHQVTQMGQEVILRCVPISNHLYFYWYRQILGQKVEFLVSFYNNEISEKSEIFDDQFSVERPDGSNFTLKIRSTKLEDSAMYFCASESGTSGGTETQYFGPGTRLLVL.

This chain joins TRBV2 and TRBJ2-7, with TRBD2 matching over 10 bases. CDR3 length equals 15 residues. Germline loops: CDR1 SNHLY, CDR2 FYNNEI. The V and J ends lost 5 bases and 0 bases, in that order; junction bases with no gene match: 4. The CDR3 here is CASSRLAGSSYEQYF. The CDR3 coding sequence is TGTGCCAGCAGTCGACTAGCGGGCAGCTCCTACGAGCAGTACTTC.

This chain uses TRBV5-1 with TRBJ2-7, with TRBD1 matching over 9 bases. This CDR3 has 15 residues. The germline CDR1 and CDR2 sequences are SGHRS and YFSETQ. Trimming took 4 bases from V and 3 from J; bases not matched to a gene: 8. The CDR3 here is CASSRSGTGNYEQYF. The CDR3 bases are TGCGCCAGCAGCAGATCCGGGACAGGGAACTACGAGCAGTACTTC.

Notes on this clone: Other DNA sequences of this sample code for an identical CDR3. The chain combines TRBV7-3 with TRBJ2-7; D may be TRBD2 (6 bases). Germline CDR1 SGHTA, CDR2 FQGTGA. CDR3 length: 13 amino acids. V lost 0 bases to trimming and J lost 6 bases, with 9 bases between them. CDR3 nucleotide sequence: TGTGCCAGCAGCTTAACTCCCGGGGGCGAGCAGTACTTC. It yields the protein CASSLTPGGEQYF.

The rearrangement joins TRBV9 to TRBJ2-7; 7 nucleotides match TRBD2. This CDR3 is built from 14 residues. Germline trimming cut 4 bases from V and 1 base from J; bases unmatched to any gene: 5. From germline, CDR1 is SGDLS and CDR2 YYNGEE. In DNA form, the CDR3 reads TGTGCCAGCAGCACGAGCGGGGATTCCTACGAGCAGTACTTC. It codes for CASSTSGDSYEQYF.

V and J are TRBV2 and TRBJ2-1; 10 bases match TRBD2. Germline V CDR1 and CDR2: SNHLY, FYNNEI. This CDR3 is built from 15 residues. Trimming at V came to 4 bases and at J to 10 bases, leaving 10 bases not matched to a gene. CDR3: CASSGLAGETGEQFF. CDR3 nucleotide sequence: TGTGCCAGCAGTGGACTAGCGGGCGAGACGGGGGAGCAGTTCTTC.

V and J are TRBV19 and TRBJ2-1; 10 bases agree with TRBD2. This CDR3 region has 15 residues. V dropped 6 bases and J dropped 6; count of bases not matched to a gene: 8. Per the germline V gene, CDR1 is LNHDA and CDR2 is SQIVND (reference sequence). CDR3 coding DNA: TGTGCCAGTAGGGTAGCGGGGGGCCCTCTCAATGAGCAGTTCTTC. Translated, it gives CASRVAGGPLNEQFF.

The V and J genes are TRBV2 and TRBJ1-1; maybe TRBD1 (6 bases). V was pared by 6 bases and J by 5 bases, with 13 bases between. Germline-derived CDR1 and CDR2 are SNHLY and FYNNEI. This CDR3 is 13 amino acids long. DNA for the CDR3: TGTGCCAGCAGGAGGCGACAGGAGACTGAAGCTTTCTTT. Encoded protein: CASRRRQETEAFF.

This rearrangement joins TRBV15 to TRBJ1-1; 7 bases align to TRBD1. V lost 1 base and J lost 4; bases outside the gene matches: 0. CDR1 and CDR2 from the germline V gene are LNHNV and YYDKDF (reference sequence). The CDR3 loop spans 13 amino acids. CDR3 in DNA: TGTGCCACCAGCAGAGCAGGGGGCACTGAAGCTTTCTTT. Its protein is CATSRAGGTEAFF.

The chain employs TRBV7-3 and TRBJ2-5, with TRBD2 as a possible D gene (5 bases). The CDR3 loop spans 13 amino acids. The germline V gene has CDR1 SGHTA and CDR2 FQGTGA. V was shortened by 5 bases and J by 0 bases, with 7 bases between the two germline ends. The CDR3, as DNA: TGTGCCAGCAGCGTCGGGAACCAAGAGACCCAGTACTTC. Encoded protein: CASSVGNQETQYF.

This chain connects TRBV27 to TRBJ1-5; TRBD1 agrees at 9 bases. The germline V gene has CDR1 MNHEY and CDR2 SMNVEV (reference sequence). CDR3 size: 17 residues. Trimming took 4 bases from V and 7 from J; bases not matched to a gene: 14. The CDR3: CASSSPSDRGEGQPQHF. The CDR3 DNA reads as TGTGCCAGCAGTTCCCCTTCGGACAGGGGTGAGGGACAGCCCCAGCATTTT.

The chain joins TRBV5-4 to TRBJ2-5, with a possible D match to TRBD1 (6 bases). CDR1 and CDR2 from the germline V gene are SGHNT and YYREEE (reference sequence). V dropped 0 bases and J dropped 5 bases, with 14 bases sitting between them. This CDR3 has 15 residues. This CDR3 reads CASSLETGFMETQYF. CDR3 DNA: TGTGCCAGCAGCTTGGAGACAGGTTTCATGGAGACCCAGTACTTC.

J is TRBJ1-1 and V is TRBV30; D gene unclear. The CDR3 consists of 13 residues. The germline V and J ends were trimmed by 2 bases and 5 bases, with 12 bases remaining between them. Germline V gene data show CDR1 as GTSNPN and CDR2 as SVGIG (reference sequence). The CDR3 reads CAWSPRVQTEAFF. DNA of the CDR3: TGTGCCTGGAGTCCCCGGGTTCAGACTGAAGCTTTCTTT.

With regard to this clone: An end of the junction differs from the germline gene, which may be a read error. The genes are TRBV5-1 and TRBJ2-3; no reliable D call. The CDR3 length is 13 residues. Per the germline V gene, CDR1 is SGHRS and CDR2 is YFSETQ. CDR3 sequence reads: CASSSPGTDTQYF. Here the CDR3 DNA reads TGCGCCAGCAGCTCCCCAGGCACCGATACGCAGTATTTT.

The chain links TRBV3-1 (or the pseudogene TRBV3-2) to TRBJ2-7; 7 bases map to TRBD1. Per germline, CDR1 LGHDT and CDR2 YNNKEL (reference sequence). The CDR3 covers 14 residues. The V and J ends lost 4 bases and 2 bases, in that order; junction bases with no gene match: 5. The CDR3 DNA follows: TGTGCCAGCAGCCGACAGGGCCGGGCCTACGAGCAGTACTTC. Its protein is CASSRQGRAYEQYF.